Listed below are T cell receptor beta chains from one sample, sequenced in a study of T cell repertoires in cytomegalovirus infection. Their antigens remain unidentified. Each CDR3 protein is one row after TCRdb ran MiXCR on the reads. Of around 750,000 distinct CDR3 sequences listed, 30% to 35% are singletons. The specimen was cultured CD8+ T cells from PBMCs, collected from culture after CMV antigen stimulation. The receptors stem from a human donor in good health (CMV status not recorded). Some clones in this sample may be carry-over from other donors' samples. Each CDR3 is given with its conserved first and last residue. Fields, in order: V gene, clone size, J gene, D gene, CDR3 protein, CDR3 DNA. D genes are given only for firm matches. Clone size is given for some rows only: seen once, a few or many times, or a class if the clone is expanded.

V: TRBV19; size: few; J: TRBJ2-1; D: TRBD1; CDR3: CASSRGQGNEQFF; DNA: TGTGCCAGTAGTAGGGGACAGGGCAATGAGCAGTTCTTC
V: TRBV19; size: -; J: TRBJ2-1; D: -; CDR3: CASSIDGRDEQFF; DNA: TGTGCCAGTAGTATAGATGGGCGGGATGAGCAGTTCTTC
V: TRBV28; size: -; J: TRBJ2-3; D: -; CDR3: CASSLWRGGEDTQYF; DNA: TGTGCCAGCAGTTTATGGAGGGGGGGAGAGGATACGCAGTATTTT
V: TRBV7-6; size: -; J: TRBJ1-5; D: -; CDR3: CASSLGPGGERSNQPQHF; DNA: TGTGCCAGCAGCTTAGGCCCGGGAGGGGAGAGGAGCAATCAGCCCCAGCATTTT
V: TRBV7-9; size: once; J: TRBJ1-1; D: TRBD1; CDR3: CASSLIGTGTVNTEAFF; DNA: TGTGCCAGCAGCTTAATCGGGACAGGAACTGTGAACACTGAAGCTTTCTTT
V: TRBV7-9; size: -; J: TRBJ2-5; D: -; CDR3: CASSPPGTETQYF; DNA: TGTGCCAGCAGCCCGCCGGGGACAGAGACCCAGTACTTC
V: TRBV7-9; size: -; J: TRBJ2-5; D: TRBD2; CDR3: CASSFSSGGQDQETQYF; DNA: TGTGCCAGCAGCTTTAGCAGCGGGGGGCAAGATCAAGAGACCCAGTACTTC
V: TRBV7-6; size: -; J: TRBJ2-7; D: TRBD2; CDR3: CAGSVQLAGGNSEQYF; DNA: TGTGCCGGCAGCGTTCAACTAGCGGGGGGAAACTCCGAGCAGTACTTC
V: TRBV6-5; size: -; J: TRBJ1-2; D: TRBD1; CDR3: CASSIDRDGYGYTF; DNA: TGTGCCAGCAGTATCGACAGGGACGGCTATGGCTACACCTTC
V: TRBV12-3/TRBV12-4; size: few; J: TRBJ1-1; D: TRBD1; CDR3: CASSSDRGRNTEAFF; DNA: TGTGCCAGCAGTTCCGACAGGGGGCGGAACACTGAAGCTTTCTTT
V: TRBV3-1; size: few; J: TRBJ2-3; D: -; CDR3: CASSFKRDSRRTDTQYF; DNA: TGTGCCAGCAGCTTCAAGAGGGATAGTCGCCGCACAGATACGCAGTATTTT
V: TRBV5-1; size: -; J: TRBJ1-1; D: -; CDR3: CASSPRTQAEAFF; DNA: TGCGCCAGCAGTCCGAGGACACAGGCTGAAGCTTTCTTT
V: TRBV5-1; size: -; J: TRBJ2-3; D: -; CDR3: CASSAGRLTDTQYF; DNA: TGCGCCAGCAGCGCGGGACGCCTCACAGATACGCAGTATTTT
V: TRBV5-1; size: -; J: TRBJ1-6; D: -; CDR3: CASSHLYRDVDNSPLHF; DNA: TGCGCCAGCAGCCACCTCTACCGGGACGTTGATAATTCACCCCTCCACTTT
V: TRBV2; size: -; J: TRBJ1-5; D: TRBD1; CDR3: CASTWTGGIWPQHF; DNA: TGTGCCAGCACCTGGACAGGGGGAATCTGGCCCCAGCATTTT
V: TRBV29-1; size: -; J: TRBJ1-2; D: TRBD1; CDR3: CSVPSIGTGGAHGYTF; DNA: TGCAGCGTTCCCAGCATAGGGACAGGGGGCGCACATGGCTACACCTTC
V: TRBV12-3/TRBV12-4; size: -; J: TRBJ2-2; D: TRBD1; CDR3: CASMGTVDTGELFF; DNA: TGTGCCAGTATGGGGACAGTCGACACCGGGGAGCTGTTTTTT
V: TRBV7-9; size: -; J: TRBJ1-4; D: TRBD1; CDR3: CASSPGTALNEKLFF; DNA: TGTGCCAGCAGCCCAGGGACAGCTTTGAATGAAAAACTGTTTTTT
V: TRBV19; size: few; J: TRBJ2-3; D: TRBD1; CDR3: CASSYSRQGTTDTQYF; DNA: TGTGCCAGTAGTTACTCCCGACAGGGCACCACAGATACGCAGTATTTT
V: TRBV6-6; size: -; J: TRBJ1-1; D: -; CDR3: CASSYMTDHTEAFF; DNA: TGTGCCAGCAGTTACATGACAGACCACACTGAAGCTTTCTTT
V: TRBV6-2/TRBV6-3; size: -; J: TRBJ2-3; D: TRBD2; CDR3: CASTPPTSVAADTQYF; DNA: TGTGCCAGCACCCCACCGACTAGCGTCGCGGCAGATACGCAGTATTTT
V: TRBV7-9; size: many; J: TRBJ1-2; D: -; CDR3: CASSKTDGYTF; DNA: TGTGCCAGCAGCAAGACTGACGGCTACACCTTC
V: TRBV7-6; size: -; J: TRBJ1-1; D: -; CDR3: CVSSHHQGTGNTEAFF; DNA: TGTGTCAGCAGCCACCACCAGGGCACAGGGAACACTGAAGCTTTCTTT
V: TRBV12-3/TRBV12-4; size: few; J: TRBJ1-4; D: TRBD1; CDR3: CASSLGTGGEKLFF; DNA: TGTGCCAGCAGTTTAGGGACAGGGGGTGAAAAACTGTTTTTT
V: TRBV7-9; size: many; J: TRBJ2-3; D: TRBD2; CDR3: CASSSGTSKPDTQYF; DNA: TGTGCCAGCAGCTCCGGGACTAGCAAGCCAGATACGCAGTATTTT
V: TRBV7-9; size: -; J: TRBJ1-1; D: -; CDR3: CASSTRVVTEAFF; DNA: TGTGCCAGCAGCACCCGAGTGGTCACTGAAGCTTTCTTT
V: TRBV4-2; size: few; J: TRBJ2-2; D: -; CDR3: CASSQDRGATGELFF; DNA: TGTGCCAGCAGCCAAGATAGGGGGGCGACCGGGGAGCTGTTTTTT
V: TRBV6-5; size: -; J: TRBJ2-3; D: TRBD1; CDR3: CASSKGQIDTQYF; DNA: TGTGCCAGCAGCAAGGGACAGATAGATACGCAGTATTTT
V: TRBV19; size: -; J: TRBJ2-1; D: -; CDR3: CASSMRNRLYNEQFF; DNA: TGTGCCAGTAGTATGAGGAACAGGCTGTACAATGAGCAGTTCTTC
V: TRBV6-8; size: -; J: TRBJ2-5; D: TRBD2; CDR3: CASSHSRSSGQGTQYF; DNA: TGTGCCAGCTCTCATTCCCGATCTAGCGGCCAAGGGACCCAGTACTTC
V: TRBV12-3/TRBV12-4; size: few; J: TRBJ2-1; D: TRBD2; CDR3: CASSPRTSEYNEQFF; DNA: TGTGCCAGCAGCCCTAGGACTAGCGAATACAATGAGCAGTTCTTC
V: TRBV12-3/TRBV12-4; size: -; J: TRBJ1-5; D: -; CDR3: CASSWTHEQPHHF; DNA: TGTGCCAGCAGTTGGACCCATGAGCAGCCCCATCATTTT
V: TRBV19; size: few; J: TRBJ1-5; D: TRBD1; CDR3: CASSFLRETGNQPQHF; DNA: TGTGCCAGTAGTTTTCTTCGGGAGACAGGGAATCAGCCCCAGCATTTT
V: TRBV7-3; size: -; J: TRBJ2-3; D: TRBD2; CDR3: CASSLIGGAKDTQYF; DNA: TGTGCCAGCAGCTTAATCGGGGGGGCTAAAGATACGCAGTATTTT
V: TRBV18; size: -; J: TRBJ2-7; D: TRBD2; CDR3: CASSPPGRGAYEQYF; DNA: TGTGCCAGCTCACCCCCGGGGCGGGGGGCCTACGAGCAGTACTTC
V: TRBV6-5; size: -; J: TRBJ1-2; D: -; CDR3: CASSYQGRDNYGYTF; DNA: TGTGCCAGCAGTTACCAGGGCAGGGATAACTATGGCTACACCTTC
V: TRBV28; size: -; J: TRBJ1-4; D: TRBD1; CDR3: CASSLGSGTGDEKLFF; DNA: TGTGCCAGCAGTTTAGGATCAGGGACAGGGGACGAAAAACTGTTTTTT
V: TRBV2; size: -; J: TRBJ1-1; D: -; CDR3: CASSDSRSEAFF; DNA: TGTGCCAGCAGTGACAGTCGGAGTGAAGCTTTCTTT
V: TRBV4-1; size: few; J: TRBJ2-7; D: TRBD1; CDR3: CASSQGQSGSYEQYF; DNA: TGCGCCAGCAGCCAGGGACAGTCCGGGTCCTACGAGCAGTACTTC
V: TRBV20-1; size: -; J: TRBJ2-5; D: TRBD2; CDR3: CSARALAGAPAQYF; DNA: TGCAGTGCTAGGGCCCTAGCGGGGGCCCCGGCCCAGTACTTC
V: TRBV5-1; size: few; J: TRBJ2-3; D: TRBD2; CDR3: CASSLGLAGLRDTQYF; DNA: TGCGCCAGCAGCTTGGGACTAGCGGGGCTTAGAGATACGCAGTATTTT
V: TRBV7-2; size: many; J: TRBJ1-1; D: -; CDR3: CASSPGGTLAFF; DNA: TGTGCCAGCAGCCCGGGGGGGACTTTGGCTTTCTTT
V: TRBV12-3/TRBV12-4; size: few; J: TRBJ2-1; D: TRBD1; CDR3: CASSFGTGGFDEQFF; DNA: TGTGCCAGCAGTTTTGGGACAGGGGGCTTCGATGAGCAGTTCTTC
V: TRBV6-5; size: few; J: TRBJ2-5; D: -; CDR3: CASSNPGPSETQYF; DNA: TGTGCCAGCTCTAACCCGGGCCCCTCTGAGACCCAGTACTTC
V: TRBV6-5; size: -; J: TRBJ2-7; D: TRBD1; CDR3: CASSYSIYSGQGAEYEQYF; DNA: TGTGCCAGCAGTTACTCGATTTATTCGGGACAGGGGGCAGAGTACGAGCAGTACTTC
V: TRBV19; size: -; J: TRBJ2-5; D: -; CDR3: CASSIGGGPLETQYF; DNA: TGTGCCAGTAGTATTGGAGGGGGGCCGCTCGAGACCCAGTACTTC
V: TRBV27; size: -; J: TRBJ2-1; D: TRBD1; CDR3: CASSRQGIYNEQFF; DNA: TGTGCCAGCAGCCGACAGGGGATCTACAATGAGCAGTTCTTC
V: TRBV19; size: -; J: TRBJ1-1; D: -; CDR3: CASSTRRQMNTEAFF; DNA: TGTGCCAGTAGTACGCGCCGACAGATGAACACTGAAGCTTTCTTT